Listed here is a single T cell receptor beta chain. This clone was counted only a few times. The specificity of this receptor is unknown. Base qualities are missing; no much larger clone stands one base away. TCRbeta CDR3 regions were amplified from genomic DNA using the immunoSEQ Assay, a bias-controlled multiplex PCR. The paper's data handling went like this. Nucleated cell counts per sample were estimated from amplification of reference gene primers within the assay. Sequence reads were collapsed and filtered to measure the absolute abundance of every unique TCRbeta CDR3 rearrangement. For each sample, productive Simpson clonality was calculated as the square root of Simpson's diversity index across productive rearrangements. Sourced from immuneACCESS, this table was stored by TCRdb with only in-frame sequences that have V and J called. A share of the clones is absent; for the studies checked, an unresolved V gene accounts for under half, and the remainder has no known explanation. D and trimming were read from the DNA, whereas the V and J calls and clone size are those reported in that table. The sample yields roughly 250,000 clones; about four fifths were counted once. Jointly, the top ten make up more than 1.5% of the sample.

Samples from volunteer blood donors who had recovered from COVID-19 were contributed by a second Seattle source. Collaborating institutions collected whole blood in K2EDTA tubes following their own protocols. Collaborator samples were shipped for TCRbeta analysis as frozen whole blood, isolated PBMCs, or DNA extracted from either sample type. There are 17 amino acids in the CDR3, from cysteine to phenylalanine inclusive. Just CDR3 DNA is preserved here, 51 bases in frame from base 1. From a lookup of the germline V gene (reference sequence), CDR1 and CDR2 are SGHNT and YYREEE. Here V drops 2 bases and J drops 3 bases, and the junction holds 9 bases not matched to any gene. This specimen comes from a study of blood T cell repertoires in COVID-19 (TCRdb year 2020). About the study as a whole: The collaborator samples originated in the United States, Italy and Spain and spanned the acute and convalescent phases of COVID-19. The material from the prospective study consisted of cDNA or gDNA derived from T cells, B-cell-depleted T cells, or PBMCs. Subjects who had been exposed to COVID-19, were actively infected with it, or had recovered from it provided the deeply sampled blood TCRbeta repertoires that made up the dataset. A freely available public database, intended as a resource for researchers studying the immune response to SARS-CoV-2, is where the repertoires were released. The samples were drawn from the first 160 participants of the ongoing ImmuneRACE study and from roughly 1,300 subjects provided by 6 global collaborators. Sample metadata almost always included a de-identified subject ID, COVID-19 status, age in years and sex. Where HLA class I and class II types were available, the types were taken from metadata supplied by the sample provider, not from assay-based typing. Overall study outcomes, separate from this receptor: The quantity of clinical and demographic metadata differed by source and by participant and was supplied without curation.

Material: peripheral blood. The chain is assembled from TRBV5-4 and TRBJ2-7; TRBD1 aligns with 12 central bases. The source of this sequence is a woman aged 40-49 years who had recovered from COVID-19. The nucleotide sequence reads as follows: TGTGCCAGCAGCTTTCGGGACAGGGGGCTCGACTTCTACGAGCAGTACTTC. Translated, it reads CASSFRDRGLDFYEQYF. The CDR3 plus the reference TRBV5-4 and TRBJ2-7 genes for the other parts give the full variable domain: ETGVTQSPTHLIKTRGQQVTLRCSSQSGHNTVSWYQQALGQGPQFIFQYYREEENGRGNFPPRFSGLQFPNYSSELNVNALELDDSALYLCASSFRDRGLDFYEQYFGPGTRLTVT.